This T cell receptor beta chain derives from a study of cytomegalovirus exposure and HLA in healthy donors. Primers: 60 Vbeta forward and 13 Jbeta reverse. The table came from immunoSEQ multiplex PCR; TCRdb's copy has only in-frame clones and leaves some out. Among 130,000 or so clones, approximately 10% were seen once, and the ten largest hold roughly 7.2%. On this clone: Antigen specificity is unknown.

Findings and limits, study-wide: CMV antigen specificity was confirmed in vitro for a few CMV-associated chains.

The CDR3 has 16 residues. Germline CDR1 is SGHNT and CDR2 is YENEEA. The V gene lost 1 base and the J gene lost 5 bases, with 17 bases spanning the gap. The source material was PBMCs. The rearrangement links TRBV11-3 to TRBJ2-5, with D perhaps TRBD2 (5 bases). The origin of this receptor is a woman in her 40s in good health and CMV-seropositive. CDR3 DNA sequence: TGTGCCAGCAGCTTAGTTGCGGGTACGCCTCCGGAGACCCAGTACTTC. Protein sequence: CASSLVAGTPPETQYF.